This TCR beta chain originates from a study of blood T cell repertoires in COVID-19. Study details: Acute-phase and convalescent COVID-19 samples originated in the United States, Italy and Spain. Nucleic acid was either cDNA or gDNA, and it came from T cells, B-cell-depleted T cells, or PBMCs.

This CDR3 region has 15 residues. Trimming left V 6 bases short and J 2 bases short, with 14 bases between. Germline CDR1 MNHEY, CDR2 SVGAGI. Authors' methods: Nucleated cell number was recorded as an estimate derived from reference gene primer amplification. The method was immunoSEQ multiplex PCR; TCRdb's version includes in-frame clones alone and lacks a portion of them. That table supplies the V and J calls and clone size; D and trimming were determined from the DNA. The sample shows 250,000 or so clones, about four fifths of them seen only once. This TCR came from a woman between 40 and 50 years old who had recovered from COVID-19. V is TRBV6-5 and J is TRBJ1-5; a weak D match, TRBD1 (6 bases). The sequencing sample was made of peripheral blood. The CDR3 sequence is CASRARGGGNQPQHF. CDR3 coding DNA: TGTGCCAGCAGGGCAAGGGGGGGTGGCAATCAGCCCCAGCATTTT.